This T cell receptor (beta chain) was sequenced for a study of blood T cells in healthy people across ages. Study-wide background: About one barcoded TCR beta cDNA was captured per two T cells. General study results and limits: Unknown donor CMV status possibly confounded expanded clonotype changes.

The sample holds one count of this clonotype. Its antigen remains unknown. Donors ranged from about 6 to 95 years old and were healthy Caucasians in Russia. CDR1 SGHTA and CDR2 FQGNSA come from the germline V gene. The CDR3 has 15 residues. V dropped 3 bases and J dropped 4; count of bases not matched to a gene: 6. A second PCR of roughly 7 to 11 cycles used a sample-barcoded 5' primer and a J-beta primer mix. Every individual sample yielded 3 million or more paired-end reads (each containing CDR3). TCRdb re-analysed the 5' RACE reads in MiXCR, keeping a single row per CDR3 protein. The sample has 1,300,000 or so distinct CDR3 sequences; 59% are singletons.

The chain combines TRBV7-2 with TRBJ2-7, with TRBD1 matching over 10 bases. Sequenced sample: blood. The sequence was obtained from a man younger than 30 in good health. Here the CDR3 DNA reads TGTGCCAGCAGCTTTCGGACAGGGGGTGGATACGAGCAGTACTTC. Translating it yields CASSFRTGGGYEQYF.